The TCR beta chain described here comes from a study of blood T cell repertoires in COVID-19. Study-wide context: Donors in the United States, Italy and Spain gave samples during acute or convalescent COVID-19. T cells, B-cell-depleted T cells, or PBMCs provided the cDNA or gDNA that served as material.

Clones were read by immunoSEQ multiplex PCR, and TCRdb kept only the in-frame ones, dropping some. The sample comprises 90,000 or so clones, over 75% of which are singletons, and 17% rests with the top ten. V was pared by 4 bases and J by 4 bases, with 10 bases between. The germline gives CDR1 GTSNPN, CDR2 SVGIG (reference sequence). The CDR3 is made up of 12 amino acids. The J gene is TRBJ1-2, the V gene TRBV30; D remains ambiguous. This clonotype was obtained from a human donor in a cohort sampled during active COVID-19. Sequencing was carried out using peripheral blood. This CDR3 is CAWTLPGYGYTF. CDR3 in DNA: TGTGCCTGGACTCTCCCGGGCTATGGCTACACCTTC.